This is a list of T cell receptor beta chains from one sample in a study of blood T cell repertoires in COVID-19. Assay: immunoSEQ multiplex PCR; the TCRdb copy retains only in-frame clones and omits some. The sample consists of 300,000 to 400,000 clones, roughly 91% of them appearing once. Material for sequencing was PBMCs or T cells enriched from blood (not recorded which). The receptors come from a woman aged 18-29 years who had recovered from COVID-19. CDR3s include the opening cysteine and the closing phenylalanine or tryptophan. A D gene is named only where the DNA matches it firmly. Size is stated for part of the rows, as once, few or many counts, or as a class when the clone is expanded.

>TRBJ1-4|TRBV9|.|.
TGTGCCAGCAGCGTTTCAGTTTCGACTAATGAAAAACTGTTTTTT
CASSVSVSTNEKLFF
>TRBJ2-7|TRBV10-2|TRBD2|.
TGCGCCAGCAGTTCAGGGACTAGCTACGAGCAGTACTTC
CASSSGTSYEQYF
>TRBJ1-2|TRBV3-1/TRBV3-2|.|.
TGTGCCAGCAGCCAGCGGACTTATGGCTACACCTTC
CASSQRTYGYTF
>TRBJ1-2|TRBV5-1|TRBD1|few
TGCGCCAGCAGCGCACAGGGGGACTATGGCTACACCTTC
CASSAQGDYGYTF
>TRBJ1-5|TRBV30|.|.
TGTGCCTGGAGTGTACAGAGTAGCAATCAGCCCCAGCATTTT
CAWSVQSSNQPQHF
>TRBJ2-1|TRBV7-9|.|.
TGTGCCATCGAGCTCCCCGTGCTTGAGGCTAGAAACAATGAGCAGTTCTTC
CAIELPVLEARNNEQFF
>TRBJ2-7|TRBV9|TRBD2|once
TGTGCCAGCAGCGTAGGAACGGGGGGCGAGCAGTACTTC
CASSVGTGGEQYF
>TRBJ2-7|TRBV5-6|.|.
TGTGCCAGCAGCCGAGGACATACCTACGAGCAGTACTTC
CASSRGHTYEQYF
>TRBJ1-3|TRBV21-1|.|.
TGTGCCAGCAGCTCTGGGACAGTACTCTGGGACACCATATATTTT
CASSSGTVLWDTIYF
>TRBJ2-2|TRBV24-1|TRBD1|.
TGTGCCACCAGTGATTTCAGGGGGCGAGACACCGGGGAGCTGTTTTTT
CATSDFRGRDTGELFF